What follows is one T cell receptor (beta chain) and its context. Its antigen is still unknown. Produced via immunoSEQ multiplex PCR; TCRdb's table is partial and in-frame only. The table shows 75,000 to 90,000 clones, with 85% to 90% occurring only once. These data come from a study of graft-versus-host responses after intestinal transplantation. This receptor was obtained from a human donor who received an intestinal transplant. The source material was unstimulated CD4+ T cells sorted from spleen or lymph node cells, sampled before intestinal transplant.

CDR3 in amino acids: CAWSTPGTGIGKLFF. Written as DNA, the CDR3 is TGTGCCTGGAGTACACCCGGGACAGGGATTGGAAAACTGTTTTTT. This sequence joins TRBV30 and TRBJ1-4, with 9 nucleotides matching TRBD1. This CDR3 contains 15 residues. The V segment lost 2 bases and the J segment 10 bases; nucleotides outside the gene matches: 11. The germline V gene has CDR1 GTSNPN and CDR2 SVGIG (reference sequence).